This T cell receptor beta chain was retrieved from a study of blood T cell repertoires in COVID-19. V lost 7 bases, J lost 6 bases, and 7 bases stayed unmatched. The CDR3 consists of 13 residues. Germline V gene lookup returns CDR1 SNHLY and CDR2 FYNNEI. Only in-frame clones appear in the TCRdb table, and some are missing; sequencing was by immunoSEQ multiplex PCR. The sample gives 100,000 or so clones, 84% of which show up once; around 2% is in the top ten. The sequenced sample consisted of peripheral blood. This chain uses TRBV2 with TRBJ1-2; TRBD1 matches at 8 bases. This sequence was found in a man in his 70s with active or convalescent COVID-19. DNA for the CDR3: TGTGCCAGCAACCTACAGGGGGGCGATGGCTACACCTTC. Translating it yields CASNLQGGDGYTF.